The next 19 T cell receptor beta chains were all read from a single sample in a study of blood T cell repertoires in COVID-19. Profiling relied on immunoSEQ multiplex PCR, and the TCRdb table lists in-frame clones only, not all of them. The data hold approximately 200,000 clones, with under 85% observed a single time. Sequencing input: peripheral blood. The source of these receptors is a woman aged 80 or older with COVID-19, enrolled during active disease.

CDR3 amino acids: CASGFMEGEQYF. The CDR3 bases are TGTGCCAGCGGCTTCATGGAGGGGGAGCAGTACTTC. The chain employs TRBV12-3 or TRBV12-4 and TRBJ2-7; maybe TRBD2 (6 bases). There are 12 residues in the CDR3. With 8 bases removed from V and 7 bases from J, the gap between germline ends came to 15 bases.

The CDR3 loop is CAIKLTGDDEQYF. CDR3 nucleotide sequence: TGTGCCATCAAGCTGACAGGGGACGACGAGCAGTACTTC. The rearrangement uses TRBV10-3 and TRBJ2-7; TRBD1 matches 8 bases. This CDR3 is built from 13 residues. J was trimmed by 5 bases and V by 7 bases; bases with no gene match: 7. Per the germline V gene, CDR1 is ENHRY and CDR2 is SYGVKD.

The chain uses TRBV7-9 and TRBJ1-1; D is uncertain. With 2 bases removed from V and 6 bases from J, the gap between germline ends came to 16 bases. The CDR3 covers 15 residues. Germline assignment: CDR1 SEHNR and CDR2 FQNEAQ (reference sequence). CDR3: CASSLSLSGVAEAFF. CDR3 nucleotides: TGTGCCAGCAGCTTAAGTCTCTCGGGAGTCGCTGAAGCTTTCTTT.

The rearrangement joins TRBV6-5 to TRBJ2-7, with TRBD1 matching 7 bases. Trimming at V came to 5 bases and at J to 2 bases, leaving 6 bases not matched to a gene. The germline CDR1 and CDR2 sequences are MNHEY and SVGAGI. The CDR3 contains 14 residues. CDR3 nucleotides: TGTGCCAGCAGTACCAGGGGGTTAACCTACGAGCAGTACTTC. The encoded protein is CASSTRGLTYEQYF.

The chain recombines TRBV28 with TRBJ1-5; D is unclear. This CDR3 region has 16 residues. The germline V gene has CDR1 MDHEN and CDR2 SYDVKM. V was cut by 3 bases and J by 9 bases, with 21 bases left in between. DNA for the CDR3: TGTGCCAGCAGTTTTGCCGGGTCCCCGAGCCCCGGGCCCCAGCATTTT. As protein: CASSFAGSPSPGPQHF. The entire variable domain, with the rest obtained from reference TRBV28 and TRBJ1-5, is as follows: DVKVTQSSRYLVKRTGEKVFLECVQDMDHENMFWYRQDPGLGLRLIYFSYDVKMKEKGDIPEGYSVSREKKERFSLILESASTNQTSMYLCASSFAGSPSPGPQHFGDGTRLSIL.

This clone was seen only once. V usage is TRBV11-2 and J usage is TRBJ2-5, with 7 bases fitting TRBD1. V gave up 5 bases and J gave up 5 bases; unmatched junction bases: 5. The CDR3 spans 13 residues. Germline CDR1 SGHAT, CDR2 FQNNGV. The CDR3 spells CASSQGQRETQYF. CDR3 bases: TGTGCCAGCAGCCAGGGACAGAGGGAGACCCAGTACTTC.

The chain combines TRBV10-3 with TRBJ1-1; 10 nucleotides line up with TRBD1. Germline CDR1 reads ENHRY; CDR2 reads SYGVKD. V lost 2 bases and J lost 5; bases outside the gene matches: 5. The CDR3 has 15 residues. The CDR3 nucleotides are TGTGCCATCAGTGAGGGGACAGGGGCCATAACTGAAGCTTTCTTT. Its translation: CAISEGTGAITEAFF.

The chain joins TRBV11-1 to TRBJ2-2; TRBD1 agrees at 7 bases. Germline CDR1 SGHAT, CDR2 FQDESV (reference sequence). With V trimmed by 3 bases and J by 3 bases, 7 bases remained unmatched. The CDR3 sequence is 16 residues long. The DNA for the CDR3 is TGTGCCAGCAGCTTTCTAGGGGGCAGGGACACCGGGGAGCTGTTTTTT. Translated, it gives CASSFLGGRDTGELFF.

A remark on this clone: Other nucleotide sequences in the sample specify the same CDR3. The CDR3 reads CASSPRTGTYEQYF. The CDR3, as DNA: TGTGCCAGTAGTCCAAGGACAGGGACCTACGAGCAGTACTTC. The chain couples TRBV19 to TRBJ2-7; 8 bases are a match to TRBD1. There are 14 residues in the CDR3. V dropped 5 bases and J dropped 2; count of bases not matched to a gene: 5. CDR1 is LNHDA and CDR2 is SQIVND in the germline V gene (reference sequence). The entire variable domain, with the rest obtained from reference TRBV19 and TRBJ2-7, is as follows: DGGITQSPKYLFRKEGQNVTLSCEQNLNHDAMYWYRQDPGQGLRLIYYSQIVNDFQKGDIAEGYSVSREKKESFPLTVTSAQKNPTAFYLCASSPRTGTYEQYFGPGTRLTVT.

V and J are TRBV5-4 and TRBJ2-1; the match to TRBD2 covers 8 bases. Losses at the gene ends were 0 bases for V and 10 bases for J; bases not matched to a gene: 15. Germline CDR1 SGHNT, CDR2 YYREEE (reference sequence). This CDR3 is built from 17 residues. CDR3 protein: CASSLGRENFGGEEQFF. CDR3 DNA: TGTGCCAGCAGCTTGGGACGGGAGAATTTCGGGGGGGAAGAGCAGTTCTTC.

V is TRBV18 and J is TRBJ2-3, with 10 nucleotides matching TRBD2. Germline V gene sequence: CDR1 KGHSH, CDR2 LQKENI. The V segment lost 3 bases and the J segment 0 bases; nucleotides outside the gene matches: 0. The CDR3 has 15 amino acids. The CDR3 nucleotides are TGTGCCAGCTCACCTAGCGGGGGGAGCACAGATACGCAGTATTTT. It encodes CASSPSGGSTDTQYF.

The rearrangement uses TRBV21-1 and TRBJ1-1; the DNA was not compared with TRBD1, the D call given in the table. TRBV21-1 is flagged as a pseudogene. The CDR3 is 15 amino acids. The CDR3 DNA follows: TGTGCCAGCAGCCCCGTGGCAGGGGTGAACACTGAAGCTTTCTTT. Protein sequence: CASSPVAGVNTEAFF.

This sequence joins TRBV19 and TRBJ1-5; D may be TRBD1 (5 bases). Germline V gives CDR1 LNHDA, CDR2 SQIVND (reference sequence). The CDR3 extends over 16 amino acids. V lost 1 base and J 4 bases, leaving 14 bases between the germline ends. The CDR3 coding sequence is TGTGCCAGTAGTATAGCCCCGGGGACTGTTAATCAGCCCCAGCATTTT. Translated: CASSIAPGTVNQPQHF.

The V call is TRBV5-1, the J call TRBJ2-2; 8 bases line up with TRBD2. CDR3 length: 16 amino acids. The germline CDR1 and CDR2 sequences are SGHRS and YFSETQ. Trimming at V came to 5 bases and at J to 0 bases, leaving 6 bases not matched to a gene. CDR3 sequence reads: CASSRLSGTNTGELFF. CDR3 DNA sequence: TGCGCCAGCAGTCGCCTTAGCGGGACGAACACCGGGGAGCTGTTTTTT.

V is TRBV29-1 and J is TRBJ2-1, with D uncertain. The V end was cut by 1 base, the J end by 4 bases, with 11 bases between. This CDR3 contains 14 residues. The germline gives CDR1 SQVTM, CDR2 ANQGSEA. The CDR3 here is CSVEGLVGYNEQFF. The DNA of the CDR3 is TGCAGCGTTGAAGGGCTAGTCGGTTACAATGAGCAGTTCTTC.

The chain is built from TRBV7-8 and TRBJ2-5, with 11 positions matching TRBD2. The CDR3 covers 15 residues. Germline V CDR1 and CDR2: SGHVS, FQNEAQ. Losses at the gene ends were 5 bases for V and 1 base for J; bases not matched to a gene: 3. DNA for the CDR3: TGTGCCAGCAGCGCAGGGACTAGCGGCCAAGAGACCCAGTACTTC. Its protein product is CASSAGTSGQETQYF.

In its sample, this clone was seen once. The chain combines TRBV5-1 with TRBJ2-7; D possibly corresponds to TRBD1 (6 bases). The ends were cut back, 4 bases at V and 4 bases at J, with 21 bases in the middle. Germline values: CDR1 SGHRS, CDR2 YFSETQ. This CDR3 has 16 residues. The CDR3 nucleotides read TGCGCCAGCAGCGTTTTTCCACCCGAAACAGGGTACGAGCAGTACTTC. It codes for CASSVFPPETGYEQYF.

V is TRBV3-1 (or the pseudogene TRBV3-2) and J is TRBJ2-1; 8 bases fit TRBD2. Germline V gene data show CDR1 as LGHDT and CDR2 as YNNKEL (reference sequence). The CDR3 extends over 14 amino acids. The V and J ends lost 7 bases and 2 bases, in that order; junction bases with no gene match: 4. The CDR3 DNA is TGTGCCAGCACTAGCGGGCTCGCCTACAATGAGCAGTTCTTC. Its protein product is CASTSGLAYNEQFF.

The chain is built from TRBV4-1 and TRBJ1-1; 8 bases agree with TRBD1. The CDR3 runs to 15 residues. Germline V CDR1 and CDR2: MGHRA, YSYEKL. J lost 1 base, V lost 3 bases, and 4 bases had no gene match. CDR3 DNA: TGCGCCAGCAGCCAGGACAGGGTAGGGAACACTGAAGCTTTCTTT. Translating gives CASSQDRVGNTEAFF.